This TCR beta chain was obtained from a study of shared clonotypes between healthy human individuals. Study-wide context: The plates for each donor numbered three CD4 naive, three CD4 memory, two CD8 naive and one CD8 memory.

This CDR3 comprises 14 residues. V shed 6 bases and J shed 8 bases, with 21 bases lying between them. Germline V gives CDR1 SQVTM, CDR2 ANQGSEA. General study results and limits: Sampling involved blood alone; tissue repertoires likely differ. On the whole, naive subsets had larger estimated richness than memory subsets had.

Sorted subsets were amplified in replicate PCRs using approximately 0.2 ug DNA, about 30,000 T cell genomes. Libraries were prepared by immunoSEQ multiplex PCR; TCRdb keeps only in-frame clonotypes and omits some of them. In the table there are approximately 88,000 clones, over 60% of which are singletons. To note about this clone: Its target is unknown.

This sequence originates from a young man in good health. Sequencing used memory CD8+ T cells sorted from blood. As to subset: CD45RO+ cells pooled with CCR7-negative TemRA cells. This rearrangement joins TRBV29-1 to TRBJ2-3; D is unresolved. The CDR3 DNA is TGCAGCGTAATGGACGGCGGCGCATTTGGTACGCAGTATTTT. Protein product: CSVMDGGAFGTQYF.